These 23 T cell receptor beta chains share one sample of origin, sequenced in a study of blood T cell repertoires in COVID-19. Sequencing used immunoSEQ multiplex PCR; TCRdb keeps in-frame clones, though not all of them. The table lists 250,000 to 300,000 clones, 81% of them singletons. Sequenced sample: peripheral blood. These receptors were obtained from a woman aged 55-69 years with active or convalescent COVID-19.

V usage is TRBV5-1 and J usage is TRBJ2-7; 8 nucleotides line up with TRBD1. The CDR3 is 16 residues long. V trimming: 0 bases; J trimming: 1 base; junction bases outside the gene matches: 6. From germline, CDR1 is SGHRS and CDR2 YFSETQ. CDR3 DNA: TGCGCCAGCAGCTTGGGGGACAGGTGGGGGTCCTACGAGCAGTACTTC. It encodes CASSLGDRWGSYEQYF.

The chain is built from TRBV5-1 and TRBJ1-6; TRBD1 agrees at 9 bases. The CDR3 is 15 residues long. With 4 bases clipped from V and 7 bases from J, the junction kept 6 bases outside the gene matches. Germline V CDR1 and CDR2: SGHRS, YFSETQ. CDR3 nucleotide sequence: TGCGCCAGCAGCAGCGGACAGGGGATGAATTCACCCCTCCACTTT. It specifies CASSSGQGMNSPLHF.

This clone was counted a single time. V usage is TRBV7-9 and J usage is TRBJ2-2, with a weak D call TRBD1 (5 bases). The CDR3 extends over 13 amino acids. Trimming pared 8 bases from V and 0 bases from J, leaving 7 bases between. CDR1 is SEHNR and CDR2 is FQNEAQ in the germline V gene (reference sequence). This chain's CDR3 is CASGAPNTGELFF. The CDR3 bases are TGTGCCAGCGGGGCCCCGAACACCGGGGAGCTGTTTTTT.

The chain uses TRBV7-9 and TRBJ1-1; 10 positions agree with TRBD1. V trimming: 5 bases; J trimming: 10 bases; junction bases outside the gene matches: 7. This CDR3 has 13 residues. Per germline, CDR1 SEHNR and CDR2 FQNEAQ (reference sequence). CDR3 nucleotide sequence: TGTGCCAGCAGCCCTCGACAGGGGGCCGGAGCTTTCTTT. Residues: CASSPRQGAGAFF.

The CDR3: CASSYSGTGSYEQYF. The CDR3 DNA follows: TGTGCCAGCAGTTACTCCGGGACAGGCTCCTACGAGCAGTACTTC. The genes are TRBV6-5 and TRBJ2-7; 8 bases align to TRBD1. CDR1 is MNHEY, CDR2 SVGAGI, per germline. V lost 0 bases to trimming and J lost 0 bases; unmatched junction nucleotides: 1. This CDR3 is 15 amino acids long.

This clone was recorded once. The genes are TRBV2 and TRBJ2-5; D is possibly TRBD2 (6 bases). Trimming pared 8 bases from V and 2 bases from J, leaving 9 bases between. This CDR3 comprises 12 residues. Germline CDR1 and CDR2: SNHLY and FYNNEI. Here the CDR3 reads CASGGLQETQYF. The CDR3 DNA sequence: TGTGCCAGCGGGGGGTTACAAGAGACCCAGTACTTC.

This sequence joins TRBV19 and TRBJ1-1, with D maybe TRBD1 (6 bases). Trimming stripped 4 bases from V and 3 bases from J, with 9 bases between. From germline, CDR1 is LNHDA and CDR2 SQIVND (reference sequence). The CDR3 is 13 residues long. In nucleotides, the CDR3 is TGTGCCAGTAGTACGGGGGGCCACACTGAAGCTTTCTTT. Its translation: CASSTGGHTEAFF.

The chain recombines TRBV27 with TRBJ1-6; TRBD1 agrees at 8 bases. The CDR3 spans 17 residues. Germline lookup yields CDR1 MNHEY and CDR2 SMNVEV (reference sequence). Trimming cost V 6 bases and J 4 bases; bases outside gene matches: 11. As DNA, the CDR3 is TGTGCCAGCAGGGGACAGGCGCGGCGCGCGTATAATTCACCCCTCCACTTT. Its translation: CASRGQARRAYNSPLHF.

The count of this clone is one. V and J are TRBV9 and TRBJ2-3, with D possibly TRBD2 on 5 matching bases. The CDR3 runs 14 residues. The germline gives CDR1 SGDLS, CDR2 YYNGEE. The V end lost 3 bases, the J end lost 4 bases, and 12 bases lay between the germline ends. The CDR3 DNA follows: TGTGCCAGCAGCGACGGAGGCGGGCCAGATACGCAGTATTTT. Its protein product is CASSDGGGPDTQYF.

This clone was recorded once. The V call is TRBV20-1, the J call TRBJ2-2; D remains unclear. V lost 5 bases, J lost 5 bases, and 6 bases lay in between. The length of the CDR3 is 11 residues. The germline V gene encodes CDR1 DFQATT and CDR2 SNEGSKA (reference sequence). In DNA, the CDR3 is TGCAGTGCTTTGGAGACCGGGGAGCTGTTTTTT. It codes for CSALETGELFF.

The chain recombines TRBV3-1 (or the pseudogene TRBV3-2) with TRBJ2-2, with TRBD2 matching over 8 bases. Germline V lookup: CDR1 LGHDT, CDR2 YNNKEL (reference sequence). CDR3 length: 17 amino acids. Trimming at V came to 3 bases and at J to 4 bases, leaving 10 bases not matched to a gene. The CDR3 is CASSQAGAGAVTGELFF. DNA for the CDR3: TGTGCCAGCAGCCAGGCGGGAGCGGGGGCGGTCACCGGGGAGCTGTTTTTT.

This clone was recorded once. The chain links TRBV7-2 to TRBJ1-3; D gene unclear. V was shortened by 5 bases and J by 0 bases, with 14 bases between the two germline ends. CDR3 length: 16 amino acids. Per germline, CDR1 SGHTA and CDR2 FQGNSA. Here the CDR3 reads CASSPHAGGSGNTIYF. The CDR3 DNA sequence: TGTGCCAGCAGCCCCCACGCGGGAGGCTCTGGAAACACCATATATTTT.

The rearrangement links TRBV25-1 to TRBJ2-3; 7 bases map to TRBD1. The germline CDR1 and CDR2 sequences are MGHDK and SYGVNS. V trimming: 5 bases; J trimming: 0 bases; junction bases outside the gene matches: 5. The CDR3 length is 15 residues. CDR3 DNA: TGTGCCAGCAGTCCTTGGACAGGAAGCACAGATACGCAGTATTTT. It yields the protein CASSPWTGSTDTQYF.

This CDR3 is CASSADSLLSEKLFF. The CDR3 nucleotides are TGTGCCAGCAGCGCGGACAGCCTTTTGAGTGAAAAACTGTTTTTT. This chain uses TRBV9 with TRBJ1-4; possible D gene TRBD1, 6 bases. The CDR3 covers 15 residues. Per germline, CDR1 SGDLS and CDR2 YYNGEE. Trimming removed 3 bases at V and 7 bases at J, with 16 bases between.

V and J are TRBV7-8 and TRBJ2-1, with 9 nucleotides matching TRBD1. Germline V gives CDR1 SGHVS, CDR2 FQNEAQ. Trimming took 4 bases from V and 2 from J; bases not matched to a gene: 3. This CDR3 is built from 15 residues. CDR3 amino acids: CASSYDRGAYNEQFF. CDR3 in DNA: TGTGCCAGCAGCTATGACAGGGGGGCCTACAATGAGCAGTTCTTC.

V usage is TRBV11-2 and J usage is TRBJ2-3, with a tentative D call TRBD2 (6 bases). Trimming removed 4 bases from V and 2 bases from J, with 13 bases in between. The germline V gene encodes CDR1 SGHAT and CDR2 FQNNGV. The CDR3 sequence is 15 residues long. CDR3 region: CASSWTGTHTDTQYF. The CDR3 DNA reads as TGTGCCAGCAGCTGGACCGGGACTCACACAGATACGCAGTATTTT. Drawing the rest from reference TRBV11-2 and TRBJ2-3, the complete variable domain is EAGVAQSPRYKIIEKRQSVAFWCNPISGHATLYWYQQILGQGPKLLIQFQNNGVVDDSQLPKDRFSAERLKGVDSTLKIQPAKLEDSAVYLCASSWTGTHTDTQYFGPGTRLTVL.

The gene calls are TRBV5-1 and TRBJ2-5; TRBD1 aligns across 9 bases. Unmatched junction bases numbered 5, after V lost 3 bases and J lost 2 bases. This CDR3 has 15 residues. In germline, CDR1 is SGHRS, CDR2 YFSETQ. This chain's CDR3 is CASSSGQGNQETQYF. The CDR3 DNA reads as TGCGCCAGCAGCTCAGGACAGGGGAATCAAGAGACCCAGTACTTC.

Only a few counts were recorded for this clone. The chain employs TRBV21-1 and TRBJ2-3; the table's D call, TRBD1, has no DNA check behind it. TRBV21-1 is a known pseudogene. The CDR3 sequence is 17 residues long. In DNA, the CDR3 is TGTGCCAGCAGCAAAGGCTGGGACAGGGCTTCAACAGATACGCAGTATTTT. It is translated as CASSKGWDRASTDTQYF.

A note on this clone: Other DNA sequences in the sample encode the same CDR3. The chain links TRBV12-3 or TRBV12-4 to TRBJ1-1; a possible D gene is TRBD1 (6 bases). V was pared by 2 bases and J by 4 bases, with 8 bases between. The CDR3 spans 13 residues. The CDR3 bases are TGTGCCAGCAGTTTAAGCAGGGGCACTGAAGCTTTCTTT. Translation: CASSLSRGTEAFF.

This clone was counted only a few times. The chain carries TRBV6-1 and TRBJ2-1; TRBD1 aligns across 11 bases. The J segment lost 7 bases and the V segment lost 2 bases, leaving 4 bases of the junction unmatched. CDR3 length: 15 residues. Germline V gene data show CDR1 as MNHNS and CDR2 as SASEGT. CDR3 DNA: TGTGCCAGCAGTGAACGGGGGACAGGGGGGAATGAGCAGTTCTTC. Protein: CASSERGTGGNEQFF.

V usage is TRBV19 and J usage is TRBJ1-5, with 10 bases fitting TRBD1. The CDR3 has 13 amino acids. Per the germline V gene, CDR1 is LNHDA and CDR2 is SQIVND (reference sequence). The V gene end was trimmed by 6 bases and the J gene end by 5 bases; junction bases not matched to a gene: 1. CDR3 amino acids: CASRGTGDQPQHF. In DNA, the CDR3 is TGTGCCAGTAGAGGGACAGGGGATCAGCCCCAGCATTTT.

Only a few counts were recorded for this clone. The chain couples TRBV5-1 to TRBJ2-3; D gene unclear. This CDR3 comprises 12 residues. V was trimmed by 1 base and J by 6 bases, leaving 6 bases between them. Per germline, CDR1 SGHRS and CDR2 YFSETQ. Written as DNA, the CDR3 is TGCGCCAGCAGCTTGCGCAGTGATACGCAGTATTTT. As protein: CASSLRSDTQYF.

This clone was seen just once. The chain uses TRBV15 and TRBJ2-3; 7 bases line up with TRBD2. The CDR3 loop spans 15 amino acids. Looked up from germline, CDR1 is LNHNV and CDR2 is YYDKDF (reference sequence). V gave up 2 bases and J gave up 3 bases; unmatched junction bases: 5. The chain's CDR3 is CATSRPSGGTDTQYF. The CDR3 coding sequence is TGTGCCACCAGCAGACCTTCCGGGGGGACAGATACGCAGTATTTT.